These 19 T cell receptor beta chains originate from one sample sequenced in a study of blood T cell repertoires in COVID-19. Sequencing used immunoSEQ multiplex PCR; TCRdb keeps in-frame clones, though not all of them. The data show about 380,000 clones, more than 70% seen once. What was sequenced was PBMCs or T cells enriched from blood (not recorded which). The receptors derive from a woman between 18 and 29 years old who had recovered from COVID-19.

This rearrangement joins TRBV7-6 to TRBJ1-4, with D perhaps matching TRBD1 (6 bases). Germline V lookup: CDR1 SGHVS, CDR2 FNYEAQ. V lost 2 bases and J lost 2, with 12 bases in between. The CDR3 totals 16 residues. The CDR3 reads CASSLSQGRTNEKLFF. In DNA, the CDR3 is TGTGCCAGCAGCTTATCGCAGGGGCGGACTAATGAAAAACTGTTTTTT.

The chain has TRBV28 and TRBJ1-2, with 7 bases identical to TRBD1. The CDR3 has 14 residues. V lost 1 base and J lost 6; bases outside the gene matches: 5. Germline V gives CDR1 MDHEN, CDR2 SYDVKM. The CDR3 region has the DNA TGTGCCAGCAGTTTATTTGGCAGGGGGGATGGCTACACCTTC. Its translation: CASSLFGRGDGYTF.

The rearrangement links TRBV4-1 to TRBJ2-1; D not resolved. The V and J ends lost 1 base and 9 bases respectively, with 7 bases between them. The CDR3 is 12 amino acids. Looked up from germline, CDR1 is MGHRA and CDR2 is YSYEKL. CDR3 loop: CASSQGWSEQFF. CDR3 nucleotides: TGCGCCAGCAGCCAAGGGTGGAGTGAGCAGTTCTTC.

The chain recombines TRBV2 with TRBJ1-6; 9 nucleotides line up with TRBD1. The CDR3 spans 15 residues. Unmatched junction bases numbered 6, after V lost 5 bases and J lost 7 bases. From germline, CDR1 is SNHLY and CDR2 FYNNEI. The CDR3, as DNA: TGTGCCAGCAGTACAGGGGGCCGGATGAATTCACCCCTCCACTTT. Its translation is CASSTGGRMNSPLHF.

The CDR3 nucleotides are TGTGCCTGGGCCCGCCGGGGGGCTATGAACACTGAAGCTTTCTTT. This gives the protein CAWARRGAMNTEAFF. This chain connects TRBV30 to TRBJ1-1; possibly TRBD1 for D (6 bases). Germline CDR1 GTSNPN, CDR2 SVGIG (reference sequence). The CDR3 contains 15 residues. Trimming cost V 5 bases and J 0 bases, with 16 bases left between them.

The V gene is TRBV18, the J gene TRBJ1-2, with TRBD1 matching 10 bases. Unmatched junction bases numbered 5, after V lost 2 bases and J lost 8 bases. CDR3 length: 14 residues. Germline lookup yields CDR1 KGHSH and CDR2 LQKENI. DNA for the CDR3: TGTGCCAGCTCACCAATCGGACAGGGGGGAGGCTACACCTTC. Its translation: CASSPIGQGGGYTF.

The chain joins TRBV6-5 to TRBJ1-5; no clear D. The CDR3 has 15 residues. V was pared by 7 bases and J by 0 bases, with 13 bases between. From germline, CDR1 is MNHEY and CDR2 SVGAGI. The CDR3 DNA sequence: TGTGCCAGCATCACCGACGGGTATAGCAATCAGCCCCAGCATTTT. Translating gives CASITDGYSNQPQHF.

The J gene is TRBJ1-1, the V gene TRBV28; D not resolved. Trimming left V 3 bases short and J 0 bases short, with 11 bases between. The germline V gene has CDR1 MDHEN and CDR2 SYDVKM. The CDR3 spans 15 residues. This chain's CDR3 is CASSFLHSMNTEAFF. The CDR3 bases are TGTGCCAGCAGTTTTCTCCACAGCATGAACACTGAAGCTTTCTTT.

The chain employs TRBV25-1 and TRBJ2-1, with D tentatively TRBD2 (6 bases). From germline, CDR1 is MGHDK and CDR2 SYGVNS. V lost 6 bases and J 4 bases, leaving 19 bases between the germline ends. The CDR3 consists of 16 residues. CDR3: CASRNSGTRTYNEQFF. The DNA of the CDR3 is TGTGCCAGCAGGAACTCCGGGACTCGTACTTACAATGAGCAGTTCTTC.

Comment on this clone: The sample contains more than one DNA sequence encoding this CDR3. The CDR3 region has the DNA TGTGCCAGCAGGCGGACAGGCTCCTACGAGCAGTACTTC. This sequence encodes CASRRTGSYEQYF. This chain uses TRBV27 with TRBJ2-7; 7 nucleotides align to TRBD1. The V gene end was trimmed by 6 bases and the J gene end by 0 bases; junction bases not matched to a gene: 2. Germline V lookup: CDR1 MNHEY, CDR2 SMNVEV (reference sequence). The CDR3 has 13 amino acids.

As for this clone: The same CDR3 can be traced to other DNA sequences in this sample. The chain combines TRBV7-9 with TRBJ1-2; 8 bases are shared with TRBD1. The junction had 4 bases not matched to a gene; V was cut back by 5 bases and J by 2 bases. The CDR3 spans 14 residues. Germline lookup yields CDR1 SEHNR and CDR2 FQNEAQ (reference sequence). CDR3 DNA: TGTGCCAGCAGCCTGGGACAGGCGAACTATGGCTACACCTTC. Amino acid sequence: CASSLGQANYGYTF.

The CDR3 protein is CASSEPTGEGNSPLHF. In nucleotides, the CDR3 is TGTGCCAGCAGTGAGCCGACAGGGGAGGGTAATTCACCCCTCCACTTT. This rearrangement joins TRBV6-1 to TRBJ1-6; 8 nucleotides match TRBD1. This CDR3 has 16 amino acids. In germline, CDR1 is MNHNS, CDR2 SASEGT. J lost 6 bases, V lost 3 bases, and 7 bases had no gene match.

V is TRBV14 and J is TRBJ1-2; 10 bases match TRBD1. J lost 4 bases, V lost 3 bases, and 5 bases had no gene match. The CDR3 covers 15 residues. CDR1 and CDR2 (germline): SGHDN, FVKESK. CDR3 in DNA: TGTGCCAGCAGCCACTTGACAGGGGGCGTCTATGGCTACACCTTC. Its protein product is CASSHLTGGVYGYTF.

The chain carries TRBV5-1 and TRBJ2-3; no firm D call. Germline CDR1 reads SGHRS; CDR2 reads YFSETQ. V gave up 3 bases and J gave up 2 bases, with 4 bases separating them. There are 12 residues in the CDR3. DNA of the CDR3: TGCGCCAGCAGCTCAGACACAGATACGCAGTATTTT. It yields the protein CASSSDTDTQYF. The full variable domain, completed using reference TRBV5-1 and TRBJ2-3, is KAGVTQTPRYLIKTRGQQVTLSCSPISGHRSVSWYQQTPGQGLQFLFEYFSETQRNKGNFPGRFSGRQFSNSRSEMNVSTLELGDSALYLCASSSDTDTQYFGPGTRLTVL.

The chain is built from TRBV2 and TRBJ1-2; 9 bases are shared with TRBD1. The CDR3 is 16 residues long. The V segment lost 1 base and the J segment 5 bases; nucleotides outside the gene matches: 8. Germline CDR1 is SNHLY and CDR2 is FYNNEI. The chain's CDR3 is CASSEESLGQGYGYTF. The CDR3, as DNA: TGTGCCAGCAGTGAAGAATCTTTGGGACAGGGATATGGCTACACCTTC.

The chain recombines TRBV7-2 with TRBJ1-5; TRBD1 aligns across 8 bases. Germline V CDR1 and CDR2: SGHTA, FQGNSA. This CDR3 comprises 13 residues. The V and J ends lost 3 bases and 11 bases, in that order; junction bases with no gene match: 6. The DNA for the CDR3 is TGTGCCAGCAGCTTCTCGGACAGGGTGGCCCAGCATTTT. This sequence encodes CASSFSDRVAQHF.

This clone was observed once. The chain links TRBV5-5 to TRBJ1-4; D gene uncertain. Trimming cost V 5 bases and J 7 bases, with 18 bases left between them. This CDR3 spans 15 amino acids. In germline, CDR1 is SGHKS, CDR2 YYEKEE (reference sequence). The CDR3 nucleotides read TGTGCCAGCAGAAACGAGGAGATCAGAGGTGAAAAACTGTTTTTT. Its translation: CASRNEEIRGEKLFF.

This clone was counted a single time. The CDR3, as DNA: TGCGCCAGCAGCTTTCCACAGGGGGATAGGACCTACGAGCAGTACTTC. It yields the protein CASSFPQGDRTYEQYF. This chain joins TRBV4-1 and TRBJ2-7; TRBD1 matches at 8 bases. CDR1 MGHRA and CDR2 YSYEKL come from the germline V gene. V lost 5 bases and J lost 2; bases outside the gene matches: 11. The CDR3 spans 16 residues.

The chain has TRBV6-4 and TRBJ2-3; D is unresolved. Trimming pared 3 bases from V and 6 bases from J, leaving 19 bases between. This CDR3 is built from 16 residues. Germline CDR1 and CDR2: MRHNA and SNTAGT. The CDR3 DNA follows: TGTGCCAGCAGTGAATACCCACAAGATCTCATGGATACGCAGTATTTT. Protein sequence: CASSEYPQDLMDTQYF.